The rows below give T cell receptor beta chains drawn from one sample of a study of blood T cell repertoires in COVID-19. Only in-frame clones appear in the TCRdb table, and some are missing; sequencing was by immunoSEQ multiplex PCR. The sample includes about 95,000 clones, over 70% of them seen just once. The sequenced sample consisted of peripheral blood. The receptors originated from a man older than 75 with active or convalescent COVID-19. The CDR3 runs from the conserved cysteine through the conserved F or W. A D gene is named only where the DNA matches it firmly. Only part of the rows carry a size: once, few, many, or a class if the clone is expanded.

abundance	d_gene	v_gene	j_gene	CDR3aa	CDR3nt
-	-	TRBV10-3	TRBJ1-3	CAISDGDSSGNTIYF	TGTGCCATCAGTGACGGTGATAGCTCTGGAAACACCATATATTTT
-	-	TRBV5-5	TRBJ1-2	CASSLEWASGYGYTF	TGTGCCAGCAGCTTGGAGTGGGCCAGTGGCTATGGCTACACCTTC
-	TRBD1	TRBV18	TRBJ2-1	CASSPPGQGYNEQFF	TGTGCCAGCTCACCGCCGGGACAGGGATACAATGAGCAGTTCTTC
-	-	TRBV19	TRBJ1-2	CASSDTGRNGYTF	TGTGCCAGTAGTGATACAGGGCGCAATGGCTACACCTTC
-	-	TRBV3-1/TRBV3-2	TRBJ1-2	CASSQGLYGYTF	TGTGCCAGCAGCCAGGGACTGTATGGCTACACCTTC
-	-	TRBV9	TRBJ1-3	CASSPSAGVGNTIYF	TGTGCCAGCAGCCCCTCGGCAGGGGTTGGAAACACCATATATTTT
-	-	TRBV7-2	TRBJ1-1	CASSPQAGANTEAFF	TGTGCCAGCAGCCCTCAAGCGGGGGCGAACACTGAAGCTTTCTTT
once	TRBD2	TRBV11-2	TRBJ2-5	CASSLGLAEETQYF	TGTGCCAGCAGCTTAGGTCTAGCGGAAGAGACCCAGTACTTC
-	TRBD1	TRBV4-2	TRBJ2-3	CASSLSGATGGTDTQYF	TGTGCCAGCAGCCTGTCCGGGGCAACAGGGGGCACAGATACGCAGTATTTT
few	-	TRBV2	TRBJ1-3	CASSPDSLLSGNTIYF	TGTGCCAGCAGTCCCGACAGTCTTCTCTCTGGAAACACCATATATTTT
-	-	TRBV6-5	TRBJ1-4	CASSYDTTTNEKLFF	TGTGCCAGCAGTTACGACACCACAACTAATGAAAAACTGTTTTTT
-	-	TRBV28	TRBJ1-4	CAIADPGASDEKLFF	TGTGCCATTGCGGATCCAGGGGCCTCCGATGAAAAACTGTTTTTT
once	-	TRBV3-1/TRBV3-2	TRBJ1-1	CASSQIAGGFTEAFF	TGTGCCAGCAGCCAAATCGCGGGAGGGTTCACTGAAGCTTTCTTT
once	-	TRBV30	TRBJ1-2	CAWTTRGQAAYGYTF	TGTGCCTGGACCACCCGAGGGCAGGCGGCCTATGGCTACACCTTC
-	TRBD1	TRBV9	TRBJ1-1	CASSTLDRGSTEAFF	TGTGCCAGCAGCACCTTGGACAGGGGGAGTACTGAAGCTTTCTTT
-	-	TRBV3-1/TRBV3-2	TRBJ2-5	CASSQDLDF	TGTGCCAGCAGCCAAGACCTAGACTTC
few	-	TRBV10-3	TRBJ1-2	CAISGGGAYTF	TGTGCCATCAGTGGGGGGGGAGCCTACACCTTC
-	-	TRBV3-1/TRBV3-2	TRBJ2-2	CASSQGPANTGELFF	TGTGCCAGCAGCCAGGGCCCTGCGAACACCGGGGAGCTGTTTTTT
-	TRBD1	TRBV28	TRBJ1-2	CASSSPGQQDINYGYTF	TGTGCCAGCAGTTCCCCGGGACAGCAGGATATTAACTATGGCTACACCTTC
-	-	TRBV11-2	TRBJ1-2	CASSPAGRLVHGYTF	TGTGCCAGCAGCCCAGCGGGCAGATTGGTTCATGGCTACACCTTC
-	-	TRBV29-1	TRBJ1-1	CSAAVYMNTEAFF	TGCAGCGCGGCGGTGTATATGAACACTGAAGCTTTCTTT
-	-	TRBV19	TRBJ2-2	CASSIIPNTGELFF	TGTGCCAGTAGTATTATTCCGAACACCGGGGAGCTGTTTTTT
few	-	TRBV5-6	TRBJ1-2	CASSLVAVNYGYTF	TGTGCCAGCAGCTTGGTGGCGGTTAACTATGGCTACACCTTC